A single sample is the source of the 25 T cell receptor beta chains below, sequenced in a study of beta chain features in type 1 diabetes (dated by TCRdb to the late 2010s). General conclusions and limits of the study: A moderate but significant shortening of TCRB CDR3 length was observed in type 1 diabetes patients in all four CD4+ subsets.

The method behind the library was the immunoSEQ multiplex PCR assay. The entire isolated RNA was reverse transcribed using the High Capacity cDNA Reverse Transcription Kit, and thus expressed TCRB transcripts were sequenced. TCRdb obtained this table from immuneACCESS and retained in-frame rearrangements with V and J assigned. These tables miss some clones; where compared with another copy, unresolved V genes account for less than half of the shortfall, and the remainder is unexplained. The sample table contains hundreds of thousands of clones; only one count was recorded for under 15% of them. The top ten constitute around 0.022% of the sample. The antigens of these receptors remain unknown. Sequenced sample: naive CD4+ T cells from blood. The sample's cell subset or site label is to be understood as: true naive CD4+ T cells. Source of these receptors: a man aged 18 to 30 with type 1 diabetes.

This clone was counted a few times. J is TRBJ1-6 and V is TRBV30; no firm D call. The CDR3 contains 13 residues. Trimming pared 2 bases from V and 13 bases from J, leaving 15 bases between. The germline V gene has CDR1 GTSNPN and CDR2 SVGIG (reference sequence). CDR3 loop: CAWSTGLYSPLHF. CDR3 in DNA: TGTGCCTGGAGTACTGGACTCTACTCGCCCCTCCACTTT.

This clone was picked up a small number of times. The chain links TRBV28 to TRBJ1-2; TRBD1 matches 7 bases. Unmatched junction bases numbered 8, after V lost 4 bases and J lost 12 bases. The CDR3 length is 12 residues. Germline V CDR1 and CDR2: MDHEN, SYDVKM. The CDR3 region is CASSSLTGIHTF. The CDR3 nucleotides read TGTGCCAGCAGTTCGTTGACAGGGATCCACACCTTC.

The chain carries TRBV29-1 and TRBJ2-5; 8 bases agree with TRBD2. The CDR3 runs to 15 residues. V gave up 6 bases and J gave up 1 base; unmatched junction bases: 10. Per germline, CDR1 SQVTM and CDR2 ANQGSEA. CDR3: CSVSSSAGGQETQYF. The CDR3 bases are TGCAGCGTCTCCTCTAGCGCGGGAGGCCAAGAGACCCAGTACTTC.

The J gene is TRBJ1-2, the V gene TRBV13; 8 bases agree with TRBD1. The CDR3 loop spans 15 amino acids. CDR1 PRHDT and CDR2 FYEKMQ come from the germline V gene (reference sequence). Germline trimming cut 5 bases from V and 2 bases from J; bases unmatched to any gene: 7. The CDR3: CASSRGQGVNYGYTF. The CDR3 DNA reads as TGTGCCAGCAGCCGCGGACAGGGCGTAAACTATGGCTACACCTTC.

This clone was counted at least ten times. This sequence joins TRBV5-6 and TRBJ2-1; D is undetermined. Trimming took 4 bases from V and 8 from J, leaving 7 bases between them. From germline, CDR1 is SGHDT and CDR2 YYEEEE. The CDR3 runs 11 residues. CDR3 sequence (DNA): TGTGCCAGCAGCCGGCCATATGAGCAGTTCTTC. Its translation is CASSRPYEQFF.

This chain links TRBV6-6 with TRBJ2-7, with D tentatively TRBD1 (6 bases). CDR3 length: 11 residues. The germline V gene has CDR1 MNHNY and CDR2 SVGAGI (reference sequence). Trimming took 8 bases from V and 3 from J, leaving 8 bases between them. The CDR3 DNA reads TGTGCCAGCGGGACAAACTACGAGCAGTACTTC. It specifies CASGTNYEQYF.

This clone has only a few counts. The chain is built from TRBV6-5 and TRBJ1-2; weak D call: TRBD1 (5 bases). V was cut by 0 bases and J by 4 bases, with 15 bases left in between. This CDR3 region has 16 residues. The germline V gene has CDR1 MNHEY and CDR2 SVGAGI. CDR3 nucleotides: TGTGCCAGCAGTTACTCAGGGACCCCCAGCACCTATGGCTACACCTTC. Translated, it gives CASSYSGTPSTYGYTF.

The sample holds one count of this clone. This sequence joins TRBV19 and TRBJ2-5; the match to TRBD1 covers 10 bases. V lost 5 bases and J lost 5; bases outside the gene matches: 5. Looked up from germline, CDR1 is LNHDA and CDR2 is SQIVND (reference sequence). CDR3 size: 14 residues. CDR3 sequence: CASSQTGGGETQYF. Written as DNA, the CDR3 is TGTGCCAGTAGTCAGACAGGGGGCGGGGAGACCCAGTACTTC.

DNA for the CDR3: TGCGCCAGCAGCCAAGTTACAGGTCCGAATGAAAAACTGTTTTTT. Its translation: CASSQVTGPNEKLFF. The J gene is TRBJ1-4, the V gene TRBV4-1; tentative D call: TRBD1 (5 bases). The CDR3 covers 15 residues. V lost 1 base and J lost 5, with 11 bases in between. Looked up from germline, CDR1 is MGHRA and CDR2 is YSYEKL.

A few counts support this clone. V gene TRBV6-5 combines with J gene TRBJ1-2; D may be TRBD1 (5 bases). The CDR3 length is 14 residues. Germline assignment: CDR1 MNHEY and CDR2 SVGAGI. V gave up 7 bases and J gave up 4 bases, with 16 bases separating them. The CDR3: CASTPWQGSYGYTF. The CDR3 region has the DNA TGTGCCAGCACCCCCTGGCAGGGATCCTATGGCTACACCTTC.

The sample holds a few counts of this clone. The J gene is TRBJ2-3, the V gene TRBV10-3; D unclear. This CDR3 contains 12 residues. V was shortened by 6 bases and J by 4 bases, with 8 bases between the two germline ends. Germline assignment: CDR1 ENHRY and CDR2 SYGVKD. Here the CDR3 reads CAIRSRSDTQYF. The CDR3 DNA is TGTGCCATCAGGTCCCGGTCAGATACGCAGTATTTT.

This clone was counted only a few times. The gene calls are TRBV11-3 and TRBJ2-2; D is undetermined. This CDR3 contains 12 residues. Germline CDR1 reads SGHNT; CDR2 reads YENEEA. V lost 3 bases and J 6 bases, leaving 5 bases between the germline ends. The CDR3 DNA follows: TGTGCCAGCAGCTTCACGTCCGGGGAGCTGTTTTTT. Translating gives CASSFTSGELFF.

The chain employs TRBV7-6 and TRBJ2-7, with a weak D call TRBD1 (5 bases). The CDR3 totals 15 residues. Germline V lookup: CDR1 SGHVS, CDR2 FNYEAQ. V lost 0 bases to trimming and J lost 2 bases, with 11 bases between them. CDR3 nucleotide sequence: TGTGCCAGCAGCTTAGCGGCTCAGGGCCCCTACGAGCAGTACTTC. Its translation is CASSLAAQGPYEQYF.

This clone was detected a few times. The V gene is TRBV30, the J gene TRBJ1-5; TRBD1 matches 8 bases. In germline, CDR1 is GTSNPN, CDR2 SVGIG (reference sequence). The ends lost 5 bases at V and 6 bases at J; junction bases unmatched: 6. The CDR3 totals 13 residues. The CDR3 sequence is CAWANRGSQPQHF. In DNA, the CDR3 is TGTGCCTGGGCCAACAGGGGGTCTCAGCCCCAGCATTTT. The full variable domain, its missing parts supplied by reference TRBV30 and TRBJ1-5, is SQTIHQWPATLVQPVGSPLSLECTVEGTSNPNLYWYRQAAGRGLQLLFYSVGIGQISSEVPQNLSASRPQDRQFILSSKKLLLSDSGFYLCAWANRGSQPQHFGDGTRLSIL.

The chain employs TRBV7-9 and TRBJ2-1; possible D gene TRBD1, 7 bases. CDR3 length equals 14 residues. Trimming left V 4 bases short and J 5 bases short, with 12 bases between. Germline V CDR1 and CDR2: SEHNR, FQNEAQ (reference sequence). The CDR3 protein is CASSSARGDNEQFF. CDR3 sequence (DNA): TGTGCCAGCAGCTCGGCCAGGGGGGACAATGAGCAGTTCTTC.

This clone was seen a handful of times. The chain is built from TRBV30 and TRBJ1-2; D not resolved. Per germline, CDR1 GTSNPN and CDR2 SVGIG (reference sequence). Trimming removed 7 bases from V and 4 bases from J, with 19 bases in between. The length of the CDR3 is 14 residues. CDR3 region: CAFSSSLPSYGYTF. CDR3 bases: TGTGCCTTCTCGTCGTCACTCCCCTCCTATGGCTACACCTTC.

CDR3 sequence reads: CASSSQGASTYGYTF. The CDR3 nucleotides read TGTGCCAGCAGTTCTCAGGGGGCGAGTACCTATGGCTACACCTTC. This rearrangement joins TRBV7-9 to TRBJ1-2; 8 bases line up with TRBD1. This CDR3 comprises 15 residues. The V gene's germline CDR1 is SEHNR and CDR2 FQNEAQ (reference sequence). Trimming cost V 6 bases and J 4 bases; bases outside gene matches: 10.

This sequence joins TRBV15 and TRBJ2-1; TRBD2 agrees at 10 bases. With V trimmed by 1 base and J by 5 bases, 5 bases remained unmatched. Germline CDR1 and CDR2: LNHNV and YYDKDF (reference sequence). The CDR3 runs 16 residues. Here the CDR3 reads CATSRALAGANNEQFF. The CDR3 nucleotides are TGTGCCACCAGCAGAGCCCTAGCGGGGGCCAACAATGAGCAGTTCTTC.

This clone was counted a few times. This chain joins TRBV28 and TRBJ1-2; D might be TRBD1 (5 bases). Germline V gene lookup returns CDR1 MDHEN and CDR2 SYDVKM. Trimming removed 7 bases from V and 7 bases from J, with 13 bases in between. The CDR3 consists of 12 residues. In DNA, the CDR3 is TGTGCCAGCAAGGGACTGCCCCTTGGCTACACCTTC. As protein: CASKGLPLGYTF.

This sequence joins TRBV19 and TRBJ1-1, with a tentative D call TRBD1 (6 bases). Trimming pared 5 bases from V and 1 base from J, leaving 8 bases between. Germline V gene data show CDR1 as LNHDA and CDR2 as SQIVND (reference sequence). The CDR3 contains 13 residues. The CDR3 coding sequence is TGTGCCAGTAGTGACAGGAGGAACACTGAAGCTTTCTTT. Translated: CASSDRRNTEAFF.

This clone was observed a few times. The chain is built from TRBV18 and TRBJ2-4; unclear D gene. This CDR3 has 13 amino acids. The ends were cut back, 4 bases at V and 0 bases at J, with 4 bases in the middle. CDR1 KGHSH and CDR2 LQKENI come from the germline V gene. The CDR3: CASSQLAKNIQYF. The CDR3 bases are TGTGCCAGCTCACAGCTAGCCAAAAACATTCAGTACTTC.

The table lists this clone with a few counts. The chain is built from TRBV6-5 and TRBJ1-1; tentative D call: TRBD1 (6 bases). The germline CDR1 and CDR2 sequences are MNHEY and SVGAGI. V lost 5 bases, J lost 11 bases, and 12 bases lay in between. The CDR3 is 11 residues long. CDR3 bases: TGTGCCAGCAGTGGACAGTCCTCGGCTTTCTTT. Translation gives CASSGQSSAFF.

The J gene is TRBJ1-2, the V gene TRBV11-2; TRBD1 matches 10 bases. Trimming took 4 bases from V and 7 from J; bases not matched to a gene: 12. Germline lookup yields CDR1 SGHAT and CDR2 FQNNGV. There are 16 residues in the CDR3. Here the CDR3 DNA reads TGTGCCAGCAGCTCATTCCGGGGACAGGGGTCGGTTGGCTACACCTTC. Translation gives CASSSFRGQGSVGYTF. Full variable domain (missing parts from reference TRBV11-2 and TRBJ1-2): EAGVAQSPRYKIIEKRQSVAFWCNPISGHATLYWYQQILGQGPKLLIQFQNNGVVDDSQLPKDRFSAERLKGVDSTLKIQPAKLEDSAVYLCASSSFRGQGSVGYTFGSGTRLTVV.

This clone was seen a handful of times. Other DNA sequences in the sample encode the same CDR3. CDR3 residues: CASSPGGGGQPQHF. The CDR3, as DNA: TGTGCCAGCAGTCCCGGGGGAGGAGGTCAGCCCCAGCATTTT. The chain carries TRBV6-5 and TRBJ1-5; possible D gene TRBD1, 5 bases. There are 14 residues in the CDR3. In germline, CDR1 is MNHEY, CDR2 SVGAGI. Trimming removed 5 bases at V and 6 bases at J, with 14 bases between.

The rearrangement joins TRBV10-1 to TRBJ2-7; 8 bases match TRBD1. Germline CDR1 and CDR2: WNHNN and SYGVQD (reference sequence). V dropped 0 bases and J dropped 5; count of bases not matched to a gene: 9. The CDR3 has 16 residues. CDR3 loop: CASSESLGQGWNEQYF. Written as DNA, the CDR3 is TGCGCCAGCAGTGAGTCCCTCGGACAGGGCTGGAACGAGCAGTACTTC.